This TCR beta chain was found in a study of blood T cell repertoires in COVID-19. Study in general: Acute and convalescent COVID-19 specimens originated in the United States, Italy and Spain. Sources were T cells, B-cell-depleted T cells, or PBMCs; the material itself was cDNA or gDNA.

The V segment lost 5 bases and the J segment 7 bases; nucleotides outside the gene matches: 7. The germline CDR1 and CDR2 sequences are MNHEY and SVGEGT. The CDR3 is made up of 15 amino acids. Under the authors' procedure: Amplified reference gene primers provided the basis for estimating nucleated cell counts. Sequenced by immunoSEQ multiplex PCR; TCRdb stores in-frame clones only, minus some. V, J and clone size are taken as reported in that table, and D and trimming were inferred from the DNA itself. Of approximately 56,000 clones listed, under 90% were seen once; the top ten hold 10% to 15%. The sample was peripheral blood. The chain employs TRBV6-2 or TRBV6-3 and TRBJ2-7; 14 positions agree with TRBD2. This TCR was sampled from an elderly woman with acute or convalescent COVID-19. The CDR3 here is CASSRRLAGGPEQYF. CDR3 bases: TGTGCCAGCAGTCGCCGACTAGCGGGGGGGCCTGAGCAGTACTTC.